One T cell receptor beta chain is described in this entry. This clone was counted only a few times. Its antigen target is currently unknown. No base-level quality is on record; no much larger clone is a single base apart. This record comes from a study of cytomegalovirus exposure and HLA in healthy donors (TCRdb year 2017). Context from the whole study: An earlier analysis of roughly 500 of the donors reported 250 to 350 Gb of sequence data and 117 million unique TCR beta sequences from about 200 million T cells. Approximately 300 gigabases of sequencing data and approximately 91 million unique TCR sequences made up an early release that covered approximately 700 HLA-typed donors. Of the roughly 420 genotyped donors, roughly 80% were placed in the genetic ancestry cluster associated with self-reported Caucasian donors. The study aimed to test whether signatures of past pathogen exposure could be identified by cataloging public T cell receptors. Using immunosequencing, the study profiled T cell repertoires from 500 to 800 subjects and related those repertoires to cytomegalovirus serostatus. Along with the roughly 610-subject first cohort, a separate validation cohort of more than 90 different subjects was used. To predict cytomegalovirus infection status, the study combined high-throughput TCR immunosequencing, statistical association of individual TCRs with disease status, and machine learning. To study patterns of TCR occurrence, a later analysis re-analyzed previously published TCR beta repertoires from 500 to 850 donors and added high-resolution HLA genotyping. The later analysis used no new phenotypic data to find candidate immune exposures, relying instead on TCR beta sequences and their occurrence across donors. An earlier analysis of roughly 600 of the donors used high-throughput TCR beta sequencing to judge whether each TCR beta V gene segment behaved as functional or pseudogenic. Donor age, sex, ethnicity and CMV serostatus were compiled alongside the repertoire data. A later genetic analysis took genome-wide SNP genotypes for about 55% of the roughly 700 donors and used that subset as a discovery cohort. All discovery cohort repertoires had been generated using a single sequencing platform. Both class I and class II loci were covered by HLA typing, at four-digit resolution. Typing coverage differed by locus: A, B, C, DRB1 and DQB1 were typed in about 629-640 donors, DQA1 in about 510, DPA1 in roughly 590, and DPB1 in just under 490. Roughly five DR-DQ haplotypes were handled as single units for association and clustering, since linkage in the cohort was strong. Among 300 to 500 genotyped donors of the cohort, an average of approximately 240,000 unique TCR beta nucleotide sequences was sequenced per donor, of which 15% to 20% were non-productive.

Overall results and qualifications from the work: In an earlier analysis of 587 of the donors, most TCR beta V segments appeared in productive rearrangements about 87% or about 30% of the time, broadly matching IMGT annotations. When HLA alleles, especially DR and DQ, strongly co-occurred, TCR associations were difficult to assign to individual alleles. Because the 87-base-pair reads could not distinguish some IMGT-functional V segments, including TRBV6-2 and TRBV6-3, those segments were excluded. In a later genetic analysis, fewer N-insertions in productive TCRs were reported among donors in an Asian-associated ancestry cluster than the approximately 710-donor mean. Because counts were too low, 15 to 20 rarely observed V segments, including chromosome 9 orphons, were excluded from the earlier analysis of 587 of the donors. In this cohort, only TCR beta chains were sequenced, and detectable features were limited by the absence of alpha or paired-chain data. Linkage disequilibrium might explain the correlated functional status among segregating V segments, but an unknown experimental factor could not be ruled out. V-gene and J-gene trimming of TCR beta chains was associated with a missense DCLRE1C variant in a later genetic analysis, and the association was replicated in an independent cohort. Several of the top co-occurrence clusters appeared to be linked to parvovirus B19, influenza, CMV and Epstein-Barr virus, according to a later analysis. Most TCR sequences were observed very rarely across donors, whereas some public TCRs were present in many individuals. HLA typing was unavailable for some donors at each locus, so association tests used only the typed subset. A cluster of highly shared sequence variants was judged likely to represent a technical artifact of the sequencing pipeline. Cytomegalovirus status was reported to be diagnosed by the classifier with high specificity and sensitivity in both the original and validation cohorts. The only immune exposure information available for the cohort was CMV serostatus. In a later analysis, the rate of TCR association differed among HLA loci, with DRB1 alleles having the most associated TCRs and HLA-C alleles having the fewest. A later analysis found that HLA-associated TCR beta chains were more clonally expanded and had lower generation probabilities than equally common non-associated chains. A few of the identified cytomegalovirus-associated TCR beta chains were confirmed in vitro to be specific for cytomegalovirus antigens. The study listed over 150 TCR beta chains as associated with cytomegalovirus. According to the authors, the approach could potentially be generalized to other disease states and immunological phenotypes. A later analysis found that most CMV-associated TCR beta chains appeared HLA-restricted, with HLA associations seemingly driven largely by CMV exposure. A further reported finding was that TCR beta sequences accurately predicted the HLA-A and HLA-B alleles for most subjects in the first cohort. Roughly uniform sequencing depth across donors was assumed in presence/absence analyses, although this assumption may not hold. A later analysis associated 15,000 or so TCR beta sequences with specific HLA alleles at a false discovery rate of 0.05.

Inclusive of the bounding cysteine and phenylalanine, the CDR3 is 14 residues long. The kept DNA is CDR3 alone, 42 bases in frame from the first base. The germline V gene encodes CDR1 SGHRS and CDR2 YFSETQ. V and J are truncated by 1 base and 2 bases respectively, leaving an intervening sequence of 9 bases. The cohort consisted of 650 to 850 healthy bone marrow donors. Cohort members were all nominally healthy when sampled, although unrecorded immune exposures were likely present. The donor tested CMV seropositive and was one of the 289 seropositive cohort members. Each donor provided a peripheral blood sample, and peripheral blood mononuclear cells were used for TCR beta sequencing. The Qiagen DNeasy Blood Extraction Kit was used to extract genomic DNA from the blood cell samples. Library construction relied on the immunoSEQ multiplex PCR assay. For the multiplex PCR, a mixture combining 60 forward primers for TCR Vbeta segments and 13 reverse primers for TCR Jbeta segments was used. A multiplex PCR assay on genomic DNA amplified the CDR3 region of rearranged TCR beta genes. On the Illumina HiSeq System, the amplified TCR beta libraries were sequenced as 87-base-pair reads. Turning to the authors' computational methods: A later analysis tallied roughly 78 million unique TCR beta chains across the 660 or so repertoires, and approximately 12 million of those chains were shared by two or more donors. Raw reads were error-corrected and collapsed into unique sequences with a nearest-neighbor algorithm that merged closely related sequences to remove PCR and sequencing errors. CDR3 sequences were aligned to IMGT reference sequences to assign V, D and J gene segments. For a sequence to be retained, at least a six-nucleotide match to both a V gene segment and a J gene segment was required. A rearrangement was called productive if the CDR3 had no stop codons and remained in frame with V and J, and every other rearrangement was called non-productive. Following IMGT convention, CDR3 was defined as the stretch from the second conserved V-encoded cysteine up to the conserved J-encoded phenylalanine. The earlier analysis of some 600 of the donors excluded sequences that lacked an unambiguous match to a single V gene segment. In an earlier analysis of around 600 of the donors, V segments were called functional above 56.7% productive rearrangements and were called segregating when the between-donor standard deviation exceeded 5%. To diagnose cytomegalovirus status from the catalog of TCR beta chain sequences, a statistical classification framework was built. In a later analysis, V and J genes were assigned by comparing TCR nucleotide sequences against IMGT/GENE-DB human TR gene sequences. The TCRdist pipeline was used in a later analysis to assign CDR3 sequences and most-parsimonious VDJ recombination scenarios. In a later analysis, each TCR beta chain was defined by its CDR3 amino acid sequence together with its V-gene family, and reads without a unique V-gene family were excluded. As a way to deal with suspected cross-contamination and a sequencing artifact, a later analysis dropped approximately 570 nucleotide sequences that were highly shared and had low generation probability. A later analysis calculated a clonal expansion index for each public chain from normalized within-repertoire ranks of inferred template counts. Generation probabilities in a later analysis came from a VDJ recombination model fitted to out-of-frame rearrangements, and those results were checked against IGoR. A later analysis scored TCR-TCR, TCR-HLA and TCR-CMV co-occurrence with hypergeometric tests, applying a repertoire-size bias correction to TCR pairs. In a later analysis, false discovery rates were estimated by permuting HLA or CMV assignments 20 times. In a later analysis, co-occurring TCRs were grouped using DBSCAN, with TCRdist sequence similarity added in when clustering inside HLA-allele-positive subsets. For co-occurrence clustering, repertoires with fewer than 30,000 or more than 120,000 public chains were excluded, along with roughly 5 repertoires with anomalous nucleotide sharing. TCRdb carries this immuneACCESS record with in-frame sequences only. Its versions omit some clonotypes, under half of them owing to an unresolved V gene in the studies checked, with the rest unexplained. V and J calls and clone size are as listed in that table; D and trimming were resolved from the DNA. The sample has about 98,000 clones on record, roughly 80% of them singletons. Of the sample, roughly a sixth is held by the ten largest clones.

This clonotype was sampled from a man between 60 and 70 years old in good health and CMV-seropositive. Recombination linked TRBV5-1 to TRBJ1-1; perhaps TRBD1 is the D gene, with 5 bases matching. The sequenced material came from PBMCs. The DNA is as follows: TGCGCCAGCAGCTTGAGGACACCCAACACTGAAGCTTTCTTT. Its translation reads: CASSLRTPNTEAFF.